This T cell receptor beta chain stems from a study of cytomegalovirus exposure and HLA in healthy donors. The CDR3 contains 16 residues. V lost 3 bases to trimming and J lost 3 bases, with 17 bases between them. The germline V gene has CDR1 MNHNS and CDR2 SASEGT. Use of 60 Vbeta and 13 Jbeta primers characterized the PCR. Measured with immunoSEQ multiplex PCR; TCRdb has only the in-frame clones, and not every one. The sample contains about 170,000 clones, roughly 79% of which appear only once. This TCR came from a man in his forties or fifties in good health and CMV-seropositive. The rearrangement links TRBV6-1 to TRBJ1-1, with a tentative D call TRBD1 (6 bases). The sequencing sample was made of PBMCs. The CDR3 sequence: CASSDRQVRGDTEAFF. The CDR3 DNA reads as TGTGCCAGCAGTGACAGACAGGTCAGGGGTGACACTGAAGCTTTCTTT.